Listed below are T cell receptor beta chains from one sample, sequenced in a study of chemoradiotherapy in HPV16-positive cancers. The protocol was immunoSEQ multiplex PCR, while the TCRdb copy is restricted to in-frame clones and leaves out a portion. This table has some 19,000 clones, about 90% appearing once. The sequencing used blood, collected from a patient who underwent chemoradiotherapy. The receptors stem from a human donor with HPV-associated anogenital cancer. The CDR3 runs from the conserved cysteine through the conserved F or W. The order of the fields is J gene, clone size, V gene, D gene, CDR3 protein, CDR3 DNA. A D gene is named only where the DNA matches it firmly. Some rows have no size entry. The others give once, few or many, or a class for an expanded clone.

J: TRBJ2-7
size: .
V: TRBV5-1
D: TRBD2
CDR3: CASSLGTSGALGYEQYF
DNA: TGCGCCAGCAGCCTAGGGACTAGCGGGGCTTTGGGCTACGAGCAGTACTTC

J: TRBJ2-7
size: .
V: TRBV9
D: .
CDR3: CASSVNPGQSYEQYF
DNA: TGTGCCAGCAGCGTTAACCCGGGACAAAGTTACGAGCAGTACTTC

J: TRBJ2-1
size: .
V: TRBV9
D: .
CDR3: CASSVAPGGEQFF
DNA: TGTGCCAGCAGCGTAGCCCCCGGCGGGGAGCAGTTCTTC

J: TRBJ1-2
size: .
V: TRBV6-5
D: .
CDR3: CASSYSPEAKGYTF
DNA: TGTGCCAGCAGTTACTCCCCCGAGGCCAAAGGCTACACCTTC

J: TRBJ2-7
size: .
V: TRBV5-1
D: .
CDR3: CASSLGSLSGSYEQYF
DNA: TGCGCCAGCAGTCTCGGGTCCCTCTCGGGCTCCTACGAGCAGTACTTC

J: TRBJ1-2
size: .
V: TRBV6-6
D: .
CDR3: CASSELAGRLGYTF
DNA: TGTGCCAGCTCCGAGCTCGCAGGGCGGCTTGGCTACACCTTC

J: TRBJ2-3
size: once
V: TRBV5-1
D: .
CDR3: CASSGDRITDTQYF
DNA: TGCGCCAGCAGTGGTGATCGAATCACAGATACGCAGTATTTT

J: TRBJ2-1
size: .
V: TRBV19
D: .
CDR3: CASSMGRNRNEQFF
DNA: TGTGCCAGTAGTATGGGACGGAACAGGAATGAGCAGTTCTTC

J: TRBJ1-2
size: .
V: TRBV20-1
D: .
CDR3: CSAPSGDGYTF
DNA: TGCAGTGCTCCCTCGGGGGATGGCTACACCTTC

J: TRBJ1-2
size: .
V: TRBV28
D: .
CDR3: CASSTPGMNFNYGYTF
DNA: TGTGCCAGCAGTACCCCCGGAATGAACTTCAACTATGGCTACACCTTC

J: TRBJ2-3
size: .
V: TRBV5-4
D: .
CDR3: CASSTGTLSTDTQYF
DNA: TGTGCCAGCAGCACGGGGACTTTAAGCACAGATACGCAGTATTTT

J: TRBJ2-7
size: few
V: TRBV5-1
D: TRBD1
CDR3: CASSSATGGSYEQYF
DNA: TGCGCCAGCAGCTCGGCGACAGGGGGCTCCTACGAGCAGTACTTC

J: TRBJ2-1
size: .
V: TRBV7-2
D: .
CDR3: CASSLIDSGNEQFF
DNA: TGTGCCAGCAGCTTAATTGACAGCGGTAATGAGCAGTTCTTC

J: TRBJ1-4
size: .
V: TRBV6-5
D: TRBD1
CDR3: CASSYTPGGFEKLFF
DNA: TGTGCCAGCAGTTACACCCCAGGGGGGTTTGAAAAACTGTTTTTT

J: TRBJ2-5
size: .
V: TRBV6-5
D: TRBD2
CDR3: CASSYSSAGQETQYF
DNA: TGTGCCAGCAGTTACTCTTCAGCGGGACAAGAGACCCAGTACTTC

J: TRBJ1-1
size: .
V: TRBV25-1
D: TRBD1
CDR3: CASSDLGQLNTEAFF
DNA: TGTGCCAGCAGTGATTTGGGACAGCTGAACACTGAAGCTTTCTTT

J: TRBJ1-4
size: .
V: TRBV25-1
D: .
CDR3: CASSERGEKLFF
DNA: TGTGCCAGCAGTGAACGCGGGGAAAAACTGTTTTTT

J: TRBJ1-6
size: .
V: TRBV11-2
D: .
CDR3: CASSFGGRETPLHF
DNA: TGTGCCAGCAGCTTTGGGGGGAGGGAGACACCCCTCCACTTT

J: TRBJ1-5
size: .
V: TRBV5-6
D: .
CDR3: CASSRHRELASQPQHF
DNA: TGTGCCAGCAGTCGTCACAGGGAACTTGCGTCCCAGCCCCAGCATTTT

J: TRBJ1-1
size: few
V: TRBV6-1
D: .
CDR3: CASSELEGLAFF
DNA: TGTGCCAGCAGTGAACTCGAGGGATTAGCTTTCTTT

J: TRBJ2-1
size: .
V: TRBV25-1
D: TRBD2
CDR3: CASSELGTSFNEQFF
DNA: TGTGCCAGCAGTGAATTGGGGACTAGCTTCAATGAGCAGTTCTTC

J: TRBJ2-3
size: .
V: TRBV7-9
D: TRBD2
CDR3: CASSTGTSGESDTQYF
DNA: TGTGCCAGCAGCACCGGGACTAGCGGGGAATCAGATACGCAGTATTTT

J: TRBJ2-7
size: .
V: TRBV5-1
D: TRBD1
CDR3: CASSPFRDRGAEQYF
DNA: TGCGCCAGCAGCCCCTTCCGGGACAGGGGTGCCGAGCAGTACTTC

J: TRBJ2-5
size: .
V: TRBV4-1
D: TRBD1
CDR3: CASSVPGQGAGTQYF
DNA: TGCGCCAGCAGCGTTCCGGGACAGGGGGCCGGGACCCAGTACTTC

J: TRBJ2-7
size: .
V: TRBV11-1
D: TRBD1
CDR3: CASSLGQGAYEQYF
DNA: TGTGCCAGCAGCTTAGGTCAGGGGGCCTACGAGCAGTACTTC

J: TRBJ1-5
size: .
V: TRBV30
D: TRBD1
CDR3: CAWSSQTGIGQPQHF
DNA: TGTGCCTGGTCCTCCCAGACAGGGATCGGACAGCCCCAGCATTTT

J: TRBJ2-2
size: .
V: TRBV5-1
D: TRBD2
CDR3: CASSLVGTSGNTGELFF
DNA: TGCGCCAGCAGCTTGGTGGGGACTAGCGGGAACACCGGGGAGCTGTTTTTT

J: TRBJ2-7
size: .
V: TRBV5-8
D: TRBD2
CDR3: CASSLRTSGRARSYEQYF
DNA: TGTGCCAGCAGCCTGAGGACTAGCGGGAGGGCCCGATCCTACGAGCAGTACTTC

J: TRBJ1-1
size: .
V: TRBV2
D: .
CDR3: CASSEGMGRNTEAFF
DNA: TGTGCCAGCAGTGAAGGAATGGGGAGGAACACTGAAGCTTTCTTT

J: TRBJ2-3
size: .
V: TRBV2
D: TRBD1
CDR3: CASSEGANRGLTDTQYF
DNA: TGTGCCAGCAGTGAGGGGGCGAACAGGGGGCTCACAGATACGCAGTATTTT

J: TRBJ2-5
size: .
V: TRBV5-1
D: .
CDR3: CASSFGSETQYF
DNA: TGCGCCAGCAGCTTTGGGTCGGAGACCCAGTACTTC

J: TRBJ1-5
size: .
V: TRBV5-5
D: .
CDR3: CASSLMGGGNQPQHF
DNA: TGTGCCAGCAGCTTGATGGGGGGTGGCAATCAGCCCCAGCATTTT

J: TRBJ2-7
size: .
V: TRBV21-1
D: .
CDR3: CASILPGQGAYEQYF
DNA: TGTGCCAGCATCCTACCGGGACAGGGGGCCTACGAGCAGTACTTC

J: TRBJ2-3
size: .
V: TRBV30
D: .
CDR3: CAWRVRDTQYF
DNA: TGTGCCTGGAGAGTGAGAGATACGCAGTATTTT

J: TRBJ2-7
size: .
V: TRBV30
D: .
CDR3: CAWTLPWGSRGRSHEQYF
DNA: TGTGCCTGGACCTTACCCTGGGGGAGCCGCGGAAGGTCCCACGAGCAGTACTTC

J: TRBJ1-1
size: .
V: TRBV6-5
D: TRBD1
CDR3: CASSQGQGPKAFF
DNA: TGTGCCAGCAGCCAGGGACAGGGCCCGAAAGCTTTCTTT

J: TRBJ1-5
size: .
V: TRBV11-2
D: TRBD1
CDR3: CASSSRQGASNQPQHF
DNA: TGTGCCAGCAGCTCCAGACAGGGGGCAAGCAATCAGCCCCAGCATTTT

J: TRBJ2-5
size: .
V: TRBV10-2
D: .
CDR3: CASRFRDPPPETQYF
DNA: TGCGCCAGCAGGTTCCGGGACCCACCTCCAGAGACCCAGTACTTC

J: TRBJ1-3
size: few
V: TRBV4-3
D: .
CDR3: CASSQDPGPGAGNTIYF
DNA: TGCGCCAGCAGCCAAGACCCAGGGCCGGGGGCTGGAAACACCATATATTTT

J: TRBJ2-6
size: .
V: TRBV6-1
D: .
CDR3: CASSEDSSGANVLTF
DNA: TGTGCCAGCAGTGAAGACAGCTCTGGGGCCAACGTCCTGACTTTC

J: TRBJ1-1
size: .
V: TRBV5-1
D: .
CDR3: CASSLVRGTEAFF
DNA: TGCGCCAGCAGCTTGGTCAGAGGTACTGAAGCTTTCTTT

J: TRBJ2-7
size: .
V: TRBV11-2
D: .
CDR3: CASSKSPGAYEQYF
DNA: TGTGCCAGCAGTAAGAGTCCAGGGGCCTACGAGCAGTACTTC

J: TRBJ1-1
size: .
V: TRBV19
D: .
CDR3: CATGTRQNTEAFF
DNA: TGTGCCACCGGTACCCGACAGAACACTGAAGCTTTCTTT

J: TRBJ2-7
size: once
V: TRBV5-4
D: .
CDR3: CASSLYGRNHEQYF
DNA: TGTGCCAGCAGCTTGTACGGGAGAAACCACGAGCAGTACTTC

J: TRBJ2-7
size: .
V: TRBV9
D: TRBD2
CDR3: CASSATSGSTYEQYF
DNA: TGTGCCAGCAGCGCCACTAGCGGGAGCACCTACGAGCAGTACTTC

J: TRBJ1-1
size: .
V: TRBV6-1
D: .
CDR3: CATNKRGDTEAFF
DNA: TGTGCGACGAACAAAAGGGGGGACACTGAAGCTTTCTTT

J: TRBJ2-7
size: .
V: TRBV5-4
D: TRBD2
CDR3: CASSFGYQRGSYEQYF
DNA: TGTGCCAGCAGCTTCGGCTACCAGCGGGGCTCCTACGAGCAGTACTTC

J: TRBJ1-1
size: .
V: TRBV7-3
D: .
CDR3: CASSLRWGTEAFF
DNA: TGTGCCAGCAGCTTAAGGTGGGGCACTGAAGCTTTCTTT

J: TRBJ2-6
size: once
V: TRBV4-3
D: .
CDR3: CASSQDPSPGANVPTF
DNA: TGCGCCAGCAGCCAAGATCCCAGTCCTGGGGCCAACGTCCCGACTTTC

J: TRBJ1-2
size: .
V: TRBV4-1
D: TRBD1
CDR3: CASSQEITGTGPNYGYTF
DNA: TGCGCCAGCAGCCAAGAAATCACCGGGACAGGGCCTAACTATGGCTACACCTTC

J: TRBJ1-2
size: .
V: TRBV7-9
D: .
CDR3: CASSLRVDYGYTF
DNA: TGTGCCAGCAGCTTACGGGTCGACTATGGCTACACCTTC

J: TRBJ1-1
size: .
V: TRBV6-5
D: TRBD1
CDR3: CASRTGKHTEAFF
DNA: TGTGCCAGCAGGACAGGGAAACACACTGAAGCTTTCTTT

J: TRBJ1-3
size: .
V: TRBV13
D: TRBD1
CDR3: CASSAQGKGNTIYF
DNA: TGTGCCAGCAGCGCACAGGGGAAGGGGAACACCATATATTTT

J: TRBJ1-6
size: .
V: TRBV19
D: .
CDR3: CASSIVKGGDSPLHF
DNA: TGTGCCAGTAGTATAGTCAAGGGCGGTGATTCACCCCTCCACTTT

J: TRBJ1-1
size: once
V: TRBV7-9
D: TRBD1
CDR3: CASSLGDSNTEAFF
DNA: TGTGCCAGCAGCTTAGGGGACAGCAACACTGAAGCTTTCTTT

J: TRBJ1-6
size: .
V: TRBV7-8
D: .
CDR3: CASSLQGNSYNSPLHF
DNA: TGTGCCAGCAGCCTTCAGGGGAACTCCTATAATTCACCCCTCCACTTT

J: TRBJ1-5
size: .
V: TRBV19
D: .
CDR3: CASTPSWGTNQPQHF
DNA: TGTGCCAGTACCCCTAGCTGGGGTACCAATCAGCCCCAGCATTTT

J: TRBJ1-4
size: .
V: TRBV7-2
D: .
CDR3: CASSSRAEGEKLFF
DNA: TGTGCCAGCAGCTCCCGGGCCGAGGGTGAAAAACTGTTTTTT

J: TRBJ1-1
size: once
V: TRBV27
D: .
CDR3: CASSLGYSIGTEAFF
DNA: TGTGCCAGCAGTTTAGGTTATTCGATAGGGACTGAAGCTTTCTTT

J: TRBJ2-1
size: .
V: TRBV25-1
D: TRBD2
CDR3: CASSPSGSSYNEQFF
DNA: TGTGCCAGCAGTCCTAGCGGGAGCTCCTACAATGAGCAGTTCTTC